This T cell receptor (beta chain) was identified in a study of cytomegalovirus exposure and HLA in healthy donors. Study summary: Early release data held about 85 million unique TCRs from HLA-typed donors.

13 Jbeta primers and 60 Vbeta primers were used for the PCR. Sequenced by immunoSEQ multiplex PCR; TCRdb stores in-frame clones only, minus some. This table holds approximately 150,000 clones, 80% found once. Germline CDR1 reads MNHEY; CDR2 reads SMNVEV (reference sequence). The CDR3 runs 18 residues. Trimming cost V 4 bases and J 6 bases; bases outside gene matches: 15. Study-level points and caveats: Among TCR beta chains of equal frequency, HLA-associated ones were more clonally expanded in a later analysis. Within a later analysis, the majority of CMV-associated TCR beta chains appeared HLA-restricted. Reportedly, a later analysis found an Asian-associated ancestry cluster had fewer N-insertions than the approximately 670-donor mean.

This clone was counted a few times. Its antigen is still unknown. The genes are TRBV27 and TRBJ2-5; 12 nucleotides match TRBD1. The sample was PBMCs. This TCR derives from a middle-aged man in good health and CMV-seronegative. CDR3 sequence: CASSSIPAGTGGRKTQYF. The CDR3 DNA is TGTGCCAGCAGTTCGATACCAGCCGGGACAGGGGGCAGGAAGACCCAGTACTTC.